The clone carrying this T cell receptor beta chain was detected only a few times. The CDR3 runs 17 residues. Unmatched junction bases numbered 9, after V lost 2 bases and J lost 5 bases. Germline V gives CDR1 MGHRA, CDR2 YSYEKL. The entry originates in a study of blood T cells in healthy people across ages. Sample-barcoded 5' priming and a J-beta primer mix drove a second PCR of 7 to 11 cycles. TCRdb reprocessed the 5' RACE reads via MiXCR and lists one record per CDR3 protein. Here the sample spans some 1.5 million distinct CDR3 sequences, roughly two fifths being singletons. The sample consisted of blood. This rearrangement joins TRBV4-1 to TRBJ2-1; 10 nucleotides align to TRBD1. The clonotype originates from a woman aged 18-29 years in good health. In DNA form, the CDR3 reads TGCGCCAGCAGCCAACATAGGACAGGGGGTTTAGACAATGAGCAGTTCTTC. This gives the protein CASSQHRTGGLDNEQFF.